This T cell receptor beta chain originates from a study of OX40 agonist ivuxolimab in advanced cancers. For the study at large: Under the entry rules, prior anti-PD-1, anti-PD-L1 or anti-CTLA-4 therapy was allowed, and about 40% had some.

The CDR3 is 16 amino acids. V trimming: 5 bases; J trimming: 6 bases; junction bases outside the gene matches: 11. Per the germline V gene, CDR1 is SEHNR and CDR2 is FQNEAQ (reference sequence). TCRdb's table, derived via immunoSEQ multiplex PCR, lists solely in-frame clones and lacks some. The sample holds around 60,000 clones; 84% are singletons and the top ten take roughly 2%. Patients who had autoimmune disease history or got systemic immunosuppression were left out. The sequencing used CD4+ or CD8+ T cells sorted from blood, collected in a trial of the OX40 agonist ivuxolimab. The origin of this receptor is an adult with an advanced solid tumor such as melanoma, head and neck, liver or kidney cancer. The chain employs TRBV7-9 and TRBJ2-3, with 10 bases identical to TRBD2. The CDR3 nucleotides are TGTGCCAGCAGCGCGTGGGGTAGCGGGGGGTTCGATACGCAGTATTTT. Its protein is CASSAWGSGGFDTQYF.